This entry lists 19 T cell receptor beta chains sequenced from one sample in a study of T-cell reconstitution after alpha-beta-depleted transplantation in children. As it was prepared, the TCRbeta library received unique molecular identifiers. MiXCR, applied by TCRdb to the PCR reads, yields one record per CDR3 protein. The sample includes under 450,000 distinct CDR3 sequences, 16% of them seen just once. Here the sequenced sample was PBMCs, mostly from graft donor cells, taken 360 days after TCRalphabeta/CD19-depleted stem cell transplant. The origin of the receptors is a boy under two years old who had a stem cell transplant for Wiskott-Aldrich syndrome, so the T cells may come from the graft donor.

About this clonotype itself: A junction end diverges from the germline sequence, so it may reflect a read error. The chain employs TRBV29-1 and TRBJ2-3, with D uncertain. Germline assignment: CDR1 SQVTM and CDR2 ANQGSEA. The CDR3 has 12 amino acids. CDR3 nucleotide sequence: TGCAGCGTGGAAGGGTTCACAGATACGCAGTATTTT. This translates into CSVEGFTDTQYF.

This chain joins TRBV4-3 and TRBJ2-2; possible D gene TRBD1, 6 bases. With 0 bases removed from V and 6 bases from J, the gap between germline ends came to 11 bases. CDR3 length: 15 residues. CDR1 is LGHNA, CDR2 YSLEER, per germline. In DNA, the CDR3 is TGCGCCAGCAGCCAAGAGGGGGCGGTTGCCGGGGAGCTGTTTTTT. This gives the protein CASSQEGAVAGELFF.

The sample holds a few counts of this clonotype. This chain connects TRBV6-5 to TRBJ2-7, with 7 positions matching TRBD1. The CDR3 is 15 residues long. The V and J ends lost 6 bases and 0 bases, in that order; junction bases with no gene match: 8. Per germline, CDR1 MNHEY and CDR2 SVGAGI. The CDR3 region is CASRYDRASSYEQYF. The CDR3 DNA reads TGTGCCAGCAGGTACGACAGGGCTAGCTCCTACGAGCAGTACTTC.

This clonotype was found a few times. This sequence joins TRBV4-2 and TRBJ2-7; TRBD1 matches at 9 bases. This CDR3 is 16 amino acids long. Germline loops: CDR1 LGHNA, CDR2 YNFKEQ. The ends lost 1 base at V and 2 bases at J; junction bases unmatched: 6. The CDR3, as DNA: TGTGCCAGCAGCCAAGCTGGACAGGGGCCAGCCTACGAGCAGTACTTC. This encodes CASSQAGQGPAYEQYF.

This rearrangement joins TRBV5-1 to TRBJ2-4; D is unresolved. The CDR3 is made up of 14 amino acids. Germline V CDR1 and CDR2: SGHRS, YFSETQ. Between the trimmed V and J ends, which lost 2 bases and 1 base, there was a span of 7 bases. CDR3 DNA sequence: TGCGCCAGCAGCTTCTCAGTGGCCAAAAACATTCAGTACTTC. Encoded protein: CASSFSVAKNIQYF. Looking up the rest from reference TRBV5-1 and TRBJ2-4 gives the full variable domain: KAGVTQTPRYLIKTRGQQVTLSCSPISGHRSVSWYQQTPGQGLQFLFEYFSETQRNKGNFPGRFSGRQFSNSRSEMNVSTLELGDSALYLCASSFSVAKNIQYFGAGTRLSVL.

This clonotype has only a few counts. This chain's CDR3 is CASSLGGGASEQYF. CDR3 coding DNA: TGCGCCAGCAGCTTGGGAGGGGGGGCCAGCGAGCAGTACTTC. V and J are TRBV5-1 and TRBJ2-7; the D gene is possibly TRBD2 (7 bases). CDR1 and CDR2 from the germline V gene are SGHRS and YFSETQ. This CDR3 is 14 amino acids long. V was trimmed by 0 bases and J by 6 bases, leaving 13 bases between them.

This clonotype was counted only a few times. J is TRBJ2-5 and V is TRBV3-1; no clear D. Germline CDR1 and CDR2: LGHDT and YNNKEL (reference sequence). This CDR3 is built from 13 residues. V dropped 3 bases and J dropped 5 bases, with 10 bases sitting between them. This CDR3 reads CASSHSGLETQYF. The CDR3 DNA follows: TGTGCCAGCAGCCATTCGGGTTTGGAGACCCAGTACTTC.

This clonotype turned up a few times. V is TRBV28 and J is TRBJ2-2; D ambiguous. The germline V gene has CDR1 MDHEN and CDR2 SYDVKM. Trimming cost V 5 bases and J 6 bases, with 10 bases left between them. The CDR3 has 13 amino acids. CDR3 sequence (DNA): TGTGCCAGCAGTACCCTGGTGCCCGGGGAGCTGTTTTTT. Translated, it gives CASSTLVPGELFF.

This clonotype was seen a few times. The chain uses TRBV7-9 and TRBJ2-2; D not resolved. The ends were cut back, 1 base at V and 1 base at J, with 7 bases in the middle. Germline values: CDR1 SEHNR, CDR2 FQNEAQ (reference sequence). This CDR3 is built from 15 residues. The CDR3 coding sequence is TGTGCCAGCAGCTTAGGCCAGCGGAACACCGGGGAGCTGTTTTTT. This gives the protein CASSLGQRNTGELFF. Complete variable domain (other parts from reference TRBV7-9 and TRBJ2-2): DTGVSQNPRHKITKRGQNVTFRCDPISEHNRLYWYRQTLGQGPEFLTYFQNEAQLEKSRLLSDRFSAERPKGSFSTLEIQRTEQGDSAMYLCASSLGQRNTGELFFGEGSRLTVL.

This clonotype was detected a few times. The chain combines TRBV5-1 with TRBJ2-7, with TRBD1 as a possible D gene (5 bases). Germline V gives CDR1 SGHRS, CDR2 YFSETQ. The CDR3 sequence is 14 residues long. Between the trimmed V and J ends, which lost 4 bases and 3 bases, there was a span of 14 bases. The CDR3 nucleotides are TGCGCCAGCAGCCCAAACAGGAATCTCTACGAGCAGTACTTC. Its protein product is CASSPNRNLYEQYF.

This clonotype was observed a handful of times. The chain recombines TRBV7-2 with TRBJ2-3, with 8 positions matching TRBD2. In germline, CDR1 is SGHTA, CDR2 FQGNSA. CDR3 size: 16 residues. Trimming cost V 5 bases and J 6 bases; bases outside gene matches: 13. The CDR3 nucleotides read TGTGCCAGCAGCCTTGTATCAAGGCGGGGGGTCGATACGCAGTATTTT. Its translation: CASSLVSRRGVDTQYF.

The chain carries TRBV7-9 and TRBJ1-1; D not certain. Trimming pared 0 bases from V and 2 bases from J, leaving 7 bases between. CDR1 SEHNR and CDR2 FQNEAQ come from the germline V gene (reference sequence). The CDR3 covers 14 residues. For the CDR3, the DNA is TGTGCCAGCAGCTTAGCGGGGTTTAACACTGAAGCTTTCTTT. It is translated as CASSLAGFNTEAFF.

This clonotype has just a few counts. This chain joins TRBV6-1 and TRBJ2-1; maybe TRBD1 (6 bases). Germline values: CDR1 MNHNS, CDR2 SASEGT. The CDR3 totals 15 residues. Between the trimmed V and J ends, which lost 6 bases and 2 bases, there was a span of 14 bases. In DNA, the CDR3 is TGTGCCAGCAGACAGGGTCCTGGGGCCTACAATGAGCAGTTCTTC. It specifies CASRQGPGAYNEQFF.

Written as DNA, the CDR3 is TGTGCCAGCAGTTTGGGCGGGAGGGCCCGGAATACGCAGTATTTT. Encoded protein: CASSLGGRARNTQYF. The V call is TRBV12-3 or TRBV12-4, the J call TRBJ2-3, with 9 bases lining up with TRBD2. The CDR3 is made up of 15 amino acids. The J segment lost 7 bases and the V segment lost 3 bases, leaving 8 bases of the junction unmatched.

The sample holds a few counts of this clonotype. This rearrangement joins TRBV12-3 or TRBV12-4 to TRBJ1-4; D is possibly TRBD1 (5 bases). There are 11 residues in the CDR3. Trimming removed 6 bases from V and 8 bases from J, with 7 bases in between. The CDR3 is CASSKGEKLFF. In DNA form, the CDR3 reads TGTGCCAGCAGCAAGGGGGAAAAACTGTTTTTT.

This clonotype was recorded many times. The J gene is TRBJ1-2, the V gene TRBV12-3 or TRBV12-4, with 7 bases identical to TRBD1. Germline trimming cut 3 bases from V and 2 bases from J; bases unmatched to any gene: 6. The length of the CDR3 is 15 residues. The CDR3 DNA reads as TGTGCCAGCAGTTTGGAGACAGGGCCCAACTATGGCTACACCTTC. It translates to CASSLETGPNYGYTF.

The table lists this clonotype with a few counts. The CDR3 DNA follows: TGCGCCAGCAACCGAACAGGGGCCCATGGGCAGTTCTTC. Translated, it gives CASNRTGAHGQFF. The chain combines TRBV5-1 with TRBJ2-1, with TRBD1 identical over 7 bases. V lost 6 bases, J lost 12 bases, and 12 bases stayed unmatched. The germline V gene has CDR1 SGHRS and CDR2 YFSETQ. The CDR3 sequence is 13 residues long.

The chain carries TRBV7-9 and TRBJ2-7, with D possibly matching TRBD2 (5 bases). CDR1 is SEHNR and CDR2 is FQNEAQ in the germline V gene (reference sequence). Trimming took off 1 base at V and 3 bases at J, with 16 bases between the two ends. The CDR3 runs to 16 residues. DNA for the CDR3: TGTGCCAGCAGCTTAGAGGTGGGAGCGGTGATCTACGAGCAGTACTTC. It specifies CASSLEVGAVIYEQYF.

As regards this clonotype: A read error is likely, as this CDR3 ends without the conserved phenylalanine or tryptophan. The CDR3 region has the DNA TGTGCCAGCAAAGGAGTCCAAGAGACCCAGTACTAC. It yields the protein CASKGVQETQYY. V gene TRBV12-3 or TRBV12-4 combines with J gene TRBJ2-5, with D unclear. The CDR3 is 12 amino acids. The ends were cut back, 7 bases at V and 1 base at J, with 7 bases in the middle.